This entry lists 30 T cell receptor beta chains sequenced from one sample in a study of T cell responses to AZD1222 COVID-19 vaccine. TCRdb keeps only in-frame clones here, not all; method: immunoSEQ multiplex PCR. There are roughly 96,000 clones in the sample; 88% occur only once, and 9.5% to 13% lies in the top ten. The sequencing used peripheral blood, collected 28 days after the second AZD1222 dose. The receptors originated from an adult who received the AZD1222 COVID-19 vaccine.

The chain has TRBV7-2 and TRBJ2-2; D gene ambiguous. The CDR3 loop spans 13 amino acids. V dropped 5 bases and J dropped 5 bases, with 9 bases sitting between them. Germline CDR1 and CDR2: SGHTA and FQGNSA. CDR3 region: CASSPYFTGELFF. The CDR3 DNA reads TGTGCCAGCAGCCCTTACTTTACCGGGGAGCTGTTTTTT.

The chain links TRBV12-5 to TRBJ2-3; D might be TRBD1 (6 bases). The CDR3 has 14 residues. The V end lost 3 bases, the J end lost 3 bases, and 10 bases lay between the germline ends. Germline values: CDR1 LGHNT, CDR2 FRNRAP. CDR3 sequence reads: CASGFGGGTDTQYF. The DNA of the CDR3 is TGTGCTAGTGGTTTTGGGGGCGGGACAGATACGCAGTATTTT.

As to this clone: Other DNA sequences in this sample translate to the same CDR3. This sequence joins TRBV5-1 and TRBJ2-5, with 7 bases identical to TRBD2. The length of the CDR3 is 12 residues. Per germline, CDR1 SGHRS and CDR2 YFSETQ. Trimming removed 4 bases from V and 3 bases from J; junction bases left unmatched: 0. The CDR3 here is CASSRGEETQYF. The CDR3 coding sequence is TGCGCCAGCAGCCGGGGGGAAGAGACCCAGTACTTC.

The chain joins TRBV28 to TRBJ1-2; D gene ambiguous. The CDR3 is 15 residues long. The germline V gene has CDR1 MDHEN and CDR2 SYDVKM. The V end was cut by 6 bases, the J end by 8 bases, with 22 bases between. The CDR3 loop reads CASSPPLGGYRGYTF. The DNA of the CDR3 is TGTGCCAGCAGCCCTCCCTTGGGAGGCTATCGGGGCTACACCTTC.

This clone has just a few counts. V gene TRBV3-1 (or the pseudogene TRBV3-2) combines with J gene TRBJ2-1, with 11 bases identical to TRBD2. The germline V gene encodes CDR1 LGHDT and CDR2 YNNKEL (reference sequence). The CDR3 loop spans 14 amino acids. V lost 4 bases and J lost 10; bases outside the gene matches: 6. The chain's CDR3 is CASSPEVAGGEQFF. The CDR3 coding sequence is TGTGCCAGCAGCCCAGAGGTAGCGGGAGGGGAGCAGTTCTTC.

The chain joins TRBV19 to TRBJ2-2; D remains ambiguous. The CDR3 runs to 11 residues. V lost 5 bases, J lost 6 bases, and 4 bases lay in between. Looked up from germline, CDR1 is LNHDA and CDR2 is SQIVND (reference sequence). For the CDR3, the DNA is TGTGCCAGTAGTCTAGCCGGGGAGCTGTTTTTT. It is translated as CASSLAGELFF.

This clone was observed once. The chain joins TRBV30 to TRBJ2-7; the D gene could be TRBD1 or TRBD2 (5 bases each). V was clipped by 5 bases and J by 4 bases, with 15 bases between them. Germline assignment: CDR1 GTSNPN and CDR2 SVGIG (reference sequence). The CDR3 spans 13 residues. The CDR3 loop reads CAWLRDGVYEQYF. For the CDR3, the DNA is TGTGCCTGGCTCCGGGACGGGGTATACGAGCAGTACTTC.

J is TRBJ1-2 and V is TRBV19; TRBD1 is a possible D gene (6 bases). V shed 3 bases and J shed 6 bases, with 8 bases lying between them. The CDR3 extends over 12 amino acids. Germline lookup yields CDR1 LNHDA and CDR2 SQIVND (reference sequence). This CDR3 is CASSIGDNGYTF. The DNA of the CDR3 is TGTGCCAGTAGTATTGGGGACAATGGCTACACCTTC. Filled out from reference TRBV19 and TRBJ1-2, the complete variable domain reads DGGITQSPKYLFRKEGQNVTLSCEQNLNHDAMYWYRQDPGQGLRLIYYSQIVNDFQKGDIAEGYSVSREKKESFPLTVTSAQKNPTAFYLCASSIGDNGYTFGSGTRLTVV.

The V call is TRBV18, the J call TRBJ1-6; 9 bases are a match to TRBD1. This CDR3 contains 19 residues. The junction had 8 bases not matched to a gene; V was cut back by 2 bases and J by 0 bases. Germline V gives CDR1 KGHSH, CDR2 LQKENI. CDR3 DNA: TGTGCCAGCTCACCAATTTGGGACAGGGCGAGCTCCTATAATTCACCCCTCCACTTT. As protein: CASSPIWDRASSYNSPLHF.

This clone was seen just once. For the CDR3, the DNA is TGTGCCAGCAGCTTATTCACCGGGCTAGCGGGGCACAATGAGCAGTTCTTC. This encodes CASSLFTGLAGHNEQFF. The genes are TRBV7-9 and TRBJ2-1; 9 nucleotides line up with TRBD2. There are 17 residues in the CDR3. V lost 2 bases to trimming and J lost 5 bases; unmatched junction nucleotides: 10. From germline, CDR1 is SEHNR and CDR2 FQNEAQ (reference sequence).

J is TRBJ1-1 and V is TRBV5-1, with D perhaps TRBD1 (5 bases). The V and J ends lost 0 bases and 4 bases respectively, with 13 bases between them. This CDR3 has 15 amino acids. Germline V gene sequence: CDR1 SGHRS, CDR2 YFSETQ. The CDR3 coding sequence is TGCGCCAGCAGCTTGGAGGGGACCTCGGGCACTGAAGCTTTCTTT. Protein product: CASSLEGTSGTEAFF. The variable domain in full, completed from reference TRBV5-1 and TRBJ1-1, reads KAGVTQTPRYLIKTRGQQVTLSCSPISGHRSVSWYQQTPGQGLQFLFEYFSETQRNKGNFPGRFSGRQFSNSRSEMNVSTLELGDSALYLCASSLEGTSGTEAFFGQGTRLTVV.

CDR3 sequence: CASSERTGGSQPQHF. The CDR3 nucleotides read TGTGCCAGCAGTGAAAGGACAGGGGGTAGTCAGCCCCAGCATTTT. The gene calls are TRBV6-1 and TRBJ1-5; TRBD1 matches at 10 bases. The CDR3 consists of 15 residues. With 2 bases clipped from V and 6 bases from J, the junction kept 4 bases outside the gene matches. Germline V gene data show CDR1 as MNHNS and CDR2 as SASEGT.

This chain uses TRBV5-8 with TRBJ1-5, with a possible D match to TRBD1 (5 bases). Germline values: CDR1 SGHTS, CDR2 YDEGEE. The CDR3 runs 14 residues. Trimming cost V 2 bases and J 9 bases, with 15 bases left between them. The CDR3, as DNA: TGTGCCAGCAGCTTAACTAGGGGTGCGGGGCCCCAGCATTTT. Encoded protein: CASSLTRGAGPQHF.

CDR3: CATSTGTGINQPQHF. The DNA of the CDR3 is TGTGCCACCAGCACCGGGACAGGGATAAATCAGCCCCAGCATTTT. This sequence joins TRBV15 and TRBJ1-5; 9 bases are shared with TRBD1. The CDR3 sequence is 15 residues long. Germline V gives CDR1 LNHNV, CDR2 YYDKDF (reference sequence). J gave up 4 bases and V 4 bases, and 5 bases lay outside the gene matches. The full variable domain, with the rest looked up from reference TRBV15 and TRBJ1-5, is DAMVIQNPRYQVTQFGKPVTLSCSQTLNHNVMYWYQQKSSQAPKLLFHYYDKDFNNEADTPDNFQSRRPNTSFCFLDIRSPGLGDTAMYLCATSTGTGINQPQHFGDGTRLSIL.

This rearrangement joins TRBV24-1 to TRBJ2-2; D uncertain. This CDR3 region has 14 residues. V was cut by 7 bases and J by 4 bases, with 12 bases left in between. The germline V gene encodes CDR1 KGHDR and CDR2 SFDVKD. CDR3 residues: CATRAPGVTGELFF. Written as DNA, the CDR3 is TGTGCCACCAGGGCACCTGGAGTCACCGGGGAGCTGTTTTTT.

V is TRBV5-6 and J is TRBJ1-5; D might be TRBD1 (5 bases). Germline assignment: CDR1 SGHDT and CDR2 YYEEEE. V was trimmed by 3 bases and J by 9 bases, leaving 16 bases between them. CDR3 length equals 14 residues. This CDR3 reads CASSSLGQGSPQHF. CDR3 DNA: TGTGCCAGCAGCTCCCTCGGGCAGGGTTCGCCCCAGCATTTT.

The gene calls are TRBV30 and TRBJ1-5, with D possibly TRBD1 on 5 matching bases. V was shortened by 0 bases and J by 3 bases, with 12 bases between the two germline ends. The CDR3 is 15 residues long. CDR1 and CDR2 (germline): GTSNPN, SVGIG (reference sequence). CDR3 DNA: TGTGCCTGGAGTGTACATGGGGGATCCAATCAGCCCCAGCATTTT. Amino acid sequence: CAWSVHGGSNQPQHF.

About this clone itself: Other DNA sequences from this sample encode an identical CDR3 as well. The J gene is TRBJ2-2, the V gene TRBV11-3, with TRBD2 as a possible D gene (7 bases). Germline CDR1 SGHNT, CDR2 YENEEA. The V gene lost 1 base and the J gene lost 5 bases, with 14 bases spanning the gap. There are 16 residues in the CDR3. CDR3 coding DNA: TGTGCCAGCAGCTTAGGGGGGGGGCGACGGACCGGGGAGCTGTTTTTT. As protein: CASSLGGGRRTGELFF. Full variable domain (missing parts from reference TRBV11-3 and TRBJ2-2): EAGVVQSPRYKIIEKKQPVAFWCNPISGHNTLYWYLQNLGQGPELLIRYENEEAVDDSQLPKDRFSAERLKGVDSTLKIQPAELGDSAVYLCASSLGGGRRTGELFFGEGSRLTVL.

Points on this clone: The sample contains more than one DNA sequence encoding this CDR3. CDR3 region: CASSLEGRYGYTF. The CDR3 bases are TGTGCCAGCAGCTTAGAGGGGCGCTATGGCTACACCTTC. This chain uses TRBV7-8 with TRBJ1-2; perhaps TRBD1 as D (5 bases). V lost 1 base to trimming and J lost 4 bases, with 7 bases between them. The CDR3 has 13 residues. The V gene's germline CDR1 is SGHVS and CDR2 FQNEAQ.

The CDR3 DNA is TGTGCCAGCAGTTTATCCGGGGGGCCCAATGAAAAACTGTTTTTT. Protein product: CASSLSGGPNEKLFF. The rearrangement uses TRBV28 and TRBJ1-4, with TRBD1 as a possible D gene (6 bases). The CDR3 is 15 residues long. Germline V gene lookup returns CDR1 MDHEN and CDR2 SYDVKM. V lost 1 base and J lost 5, with 11 bases in between.

The V and J genes are TRBV29-1 and TRBJ2-7, with 7 bases fitting TRBD2. V shed 6 bases and J 1 base; nucleotides not matched to a gene: 3. This CDR3 has 12 residues. CDR1 is SQVTM and CDR2 is ANQGSEA in the germline V gene. CDR3 region: CSVGRGSYEQYF. Written as DNA, the CDR3 is TGCAGCGTGGGGAGGGGATCCTACGAGCAGTACTTC.

J is TRBJ2-7 and V is TRBV4-3; 9 nucleotides align to TRBD1. The CDR3 is made up of 16 amino acids. Per germline, CDR1 LGHNA and CDR2 YSLEER. V lost 2 bases and J lost 3; bases outside the gene matches: 8. CDR3 nucleotide sequence: TGCGCCAGCAGCCAAAAGTGGGGACAGGGATTCTACGAGCAGTACTTC. Translation gives CASSQKWGQGFYEQYF.

This rearrangement joins TRBV20-1 to TRBJ2-3; 7 bases agree with TRBD1. Germline loops: CDR1 DFQATT, CDR2 SNEGSKA (reference sequence). V was pared by 3 bases and J by 5 bases, with 5 bases of the junction left unmatched. The CDR3 consists of 13 residues. In DNA form, the CDR3 reads TGCAGTGCTAGTAAGGGGGCCGAAGATACGCAGTATTTT. Amino acid sequence: CSASKGAEDTQYF.

The chain is built from TRBV30 and TRBJ2-7, with TRBD1 as a possible D gene (7 bases). Trimming shortened V by 0 bases and J by 4 bases, and 13 bases separated the two germline ends. Looked up from germline, CDR1 is GTSNPN and CDR2 is SVGIG (reference sequence). CDR3 length: 14 residues. The chain's CDR3 is CAWSVTRGVYEQYF. In DNA form, the CDR3 reads TGTGCCTGGAGTGTCACCAGGGGGGTTTACGAGCAGTACTTC.

The V gene is TRBV11-1, the J gene TRBJ2-7, with a tentative D call TRBD2 (6 bases). The CDR3 is 13 amino acids. Trimming pared 5 bases from V and 5 bases from J, leaving 13 bases between. Germline values: CDR1 SGHAT, CDR2 FQDESV (reference sequence). This CDR3 is CASSPGGVHEQYF. The DNA of the CDR3 is TGTGCCAGCAGCCCAGGAGGGGTGCACGAGCAGTACTTC.

The rearrangement uses TRBV7-3 and TRBJ1-1; D not certain. Germline assignment: CDR1 SGHTA and CDR2 FQGTGA. V was cut by 2 bases and J by 3 bases, with 13 bases left in between. The CDR3 runs 15 residues. For the CDR3, the DNA is TGTGCCAGCAGCTTATCGGCCGGGCACGACACTGAAGCTTTCTTT. Its protein is CASSLSAGHDTEAFF.

V is TRBV4-3 and J is TRBJ2-2; 11 nucleotides match TRBD1. Germline CDR1 and CDR2: LGHNA and YSLEER. The CDR3 is made up of 15 amino acids. J was trimmed by 4 bases and V by 4 bases; bases with no gene match: 2. In DNA form, the CDR3 reads TGCGCCAGCAGCCTGGGACAGGGGGTCACCGGGGAGCTGTTTTTT. It yields the protein CASSLGQGVTGELFF.

This chain joins TRBV29-1 and TRBJ1-2, with TRBD1 matching 7 bases. V lost 7 bases, J lost 8 bases, and 10 bases stayed unmatched. Germline loops: CDR1 SQVTM, CDR2 ANQGSEA. The CDR3 length is 12 residues. The CDR3: CSGIQGQGGYTF. The CDR3 DNA follows: TGCAGCGGGATACAGGGGCAGGGGGGCTACACCTTC.

This chain links TRBV2 with TRBJ2-5; TRBD2 aligns across 10 bases. Trimming at V came to 0 bases and at J to 1 base, leaving 2 bases not matched to a gene. The CDR3 contains 16 residues. In germline, CDR1 is SNHLY, CDR2 FYNNEI. In nucleotides, the CDR3 is TGTGCCAGCAGTGAAGCGCGACTAGCGGGCCAAGAGACCCAGTACTTC. Protein sequence: CASSEARLAGQETQYF.

The chain uses TRBV28 and TRBJ1-5; tentative D call: TRBD1 (6 bases). Germline V gene sequence: CDR1 MDHEN, CDR2 SYDVKM. CDR3 size: 14 residues. The V gene lost 5 bases and the J gene lost 7 bases, with 15 bases spanning the gap. The CDR3: CASSQGFQGQPQHF. CDR3 nucleotide sequence: TGTGCCAGCAGTCAGGGATTTCAGGGGCAGCCCCAGCATTTT. Full variable domain (rest looked up from reference TRBV28 and TRBJ1-5): DVKVTQSSRYLVKRTGEKVFLECVQDMDHENMFWYRQDPGLGLRLIYFSYDVKMKEKGDIPEGYSVSREKKERFSLILESASTNQTSMYLCASSQGFQGQPQHFGDGTRLSIL.